The entry that follows covers one T cell receptor (beta chain) sequence. This sample also contains other DNA sequences that code for the same CDR3. The CDR3 is 12 residues long. Germline-derived CDR1 and CDR2 are MNHNS and SASEGT. Deletions cut 6 bases from V and 1 base from J, with 7 bases between. These data are taken from a study of shared clonotypes between healthy human individuals. Authors' processing steps: Filtering of immunoSEQ junctional sequences could not match full-length read filtering. Some clones are missing from TCRdb's copy, which holds only in-frame ones; the method was immunoSEQ multiplex PCR. Clone size and V and J calls were adopted from that table, with D and trimming inferred from the DNA. This sample has about 1.5 million clones; approximately 96% occur once, and the top ten carry 1% to 1.5%. It was into CD45RA+ naive and CD45RA-negative memory subsets that the CD4+ cells were split.

The sample was naive CD4+ T cells sorted from blood. Stated subset: CD45RA+ positively selected. This TCR was sampled from a man younger than 45 in good health. The chain employs TRBV6-1 and TRBJ2-7; D is unclear. The CDR3 reads CASSAPSYEQYF. CDR3 DNA: TGTGCCAGCAGCGCCCCTTCCTACGAGCAGTACTTC.